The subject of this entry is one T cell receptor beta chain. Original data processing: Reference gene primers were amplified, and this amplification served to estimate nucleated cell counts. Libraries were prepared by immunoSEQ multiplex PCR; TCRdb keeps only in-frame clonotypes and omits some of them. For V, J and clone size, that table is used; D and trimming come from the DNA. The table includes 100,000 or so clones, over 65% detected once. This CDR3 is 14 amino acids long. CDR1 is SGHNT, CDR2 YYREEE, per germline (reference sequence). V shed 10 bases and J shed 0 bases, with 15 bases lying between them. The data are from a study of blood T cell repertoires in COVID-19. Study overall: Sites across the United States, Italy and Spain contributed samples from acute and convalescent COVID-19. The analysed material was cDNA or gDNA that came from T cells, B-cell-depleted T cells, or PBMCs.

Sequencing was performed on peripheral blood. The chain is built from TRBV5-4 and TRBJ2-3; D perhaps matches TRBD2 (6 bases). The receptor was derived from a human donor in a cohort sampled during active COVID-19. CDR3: CAGGQRDSTDTQYF. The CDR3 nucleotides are TGTGCCGGAGGGCAACGCGACAGCACAGATACGCAGTATTTT.